The 20 T cell receptor beta chains below were found in one sample sequenced in a study of blood T cells in healthy people across ages. Primers used in a second PCR of roughly 6 to 11 cycles were a sample-barcoded 5' primer and a J-beta primer mix. MiXCR was run by TCRdb on the 5' RACE reads, yielding one entry per CDR3 protein. The sample includes 1.4 million or so distinct CDR3 sequences, 35% to 45% of them seen just once. Sequenced sample: blood. All receptors come from a woman under 30 in good health.

The V call is TRBV7-8, the J call TRBJ2-7, with TRBD2 identical over 7 bases. CDR3 length equals 19 residues. CDR1 SGHVS and CDR2 FQNEAQ come from the germline V gene. Trimming removed 0 bases from V and 0 bases from J; junction bases left unmatched: 14. CDR3 in DNA: TGTGCCAGCAGCTTAGCGTTTGTTTTGGGACTAACTTCCTCCTACGAGCAGTACTTC. This gives the protein CASSLAFVLGLTSSYEQYF.

The J gene is TRBJ2-3, the V gene TRBV20-1; no clear D gene. V lost 5 bases and J 2 bases, leaving 8 bases between the germline ends. Germline assignment: CDR1 DFQATT and CDR2 SNEGSKA (reference sequence). The CDR3 extends over 12 amino acids. In nucleotides, the CDR3 is TGCAGTGCTGGATTAAACACAGATACGCAGTATTTT. Protein sequence: CSAGLNTDTQYF.

The genes are TRBV7-9 and TRBJ2-5; tentatively, D is TRBD1 (6 bases). CDR3 length equals 15 residues. Germline-derived CDR1 and CDR2 are SEHNR and FQNEAQ (reference sequence). V was shortened by 4 bases and J by 1 base, with 13 bases between the two germline ends. CDR3 sequence reads: CASSSSGTLQETQYF. In DNA, the CDR3 is TGTGCCAGCAGCTCGTCCGGGACACTCCAAGAGACCCAGTACTTC.

This clonotype was counted many times. J is TRBJ2-1 and V is TRBV7-9; D is unresolved. The CDR3 covers 12 residues. CDR1 and CDR2 (germline): SEHNR, FQNEAQ (reference sequence). Trimming took 5 bases from V and 6 from J, leaving 8 bases between them. In DNA, the CDR3 is TGTGCCAGCAGCCTGTACCGCAATGAGCAGTTCTTC. Translation: CASSLYRNEQFF.

In its sample, this clonotype was seen a few times. The gene calls are TRBV27 and TRBJ2-7; the match to TRBD1 covers 7 bases. V was clipped by 10 bases and J by 6 bases; unmatched bases: 12. Germline V gene data show CDR1 as MNHEY and CDR2 as SMNVEV (reference sequence). The CDR3 runs 13 residues. The CDR3 region has the DNA TGTGCCAAACAGGGGAAGTTGGCAGGCGAGCAGTACTTC. Its translation: CAKQGKLAGEQYF.

The chain has TRBV20-1 and TRBJ2-7; a weak D match, TRBD1 (6 bases). V was pared by 6 bases and J by 2 bases, with 11 bases between. Germline CDR1 and CDR2: DFQATT and SNEGSKA (reference sequence). The CDR3 runs 12 residues. The CDR3 spells CSAGDTTYEQYF. In DNA form, the CDR3 reads TGCAGTGCGGGGGACACCACCTACGAGCAGTACTTC.

The chain carries TRBV20-1 and TRBJ2-5; a weak D match, TRBD1 (6 bases). The CDR3 consists of 12 residues. Trimming removed 6 bases from V and 7 bases from J, with 15 bases in between. Germline V CDR1 and CDR2: DFQATT, SNEGSKA (reference sequence). The chain's CDR3 is CSAVGQRGTQYF. The CDR3 nucleotides are TGCAGTGCGGTCGGACAGCGCGGGACCCAGTACTTC.

In regard to this clonotype: This likely comes from a read error, as the CDR3 has no conserved phenylalanine or tryptophan at its end. The chain is built from TRBV20-1 and TRBJ2-7, with D perhaps matching TRBD2 (5 bases). Trimming left V 4 bases short and J 3 bases short, with 16 bases between. CDR1 and CDR2 (germline): DFQATT, SNEGSKA (reference sequence). CDR3 length: 14 residues. The CDR3 protein is CSAIPGLGNYEQYL. CDR3 bases: TGCAGTGCTATCCCCGGACTGGGAAACTACGAGCAGTACTTA.

The chain combines TRBV4-1 with TRBJ1-2; 8 positions agree with TRBD1. CDR1 and CDR2 (germline): MGHRA, YSYEKL. With V trimmed by 6 bases and J by 4 bases, 10 bases remained unmatched. CDR3 size: 15 residues. CDR3 sequence (DNA): TGCGCCAGCAGTACTCCAGGGGGCTCCCCCTATGGCTACACCTTC. Its protein is CASSTPGGSPYGYTF.

This clonotype was seen only a few times. V is TRBV9 and J is TRBJ2-3; D is possibly TRBD1 (5 bases). Trimming cost V 0 bases and J 0 bases, with 14 bases left between them. CDR1 is SGDLS and CDR2 is YYNGEE in the germline V gene. The CDR3 length is 17 residues. For the CDR3, the DNA is TGTGCCAGCAGCGTAGGTTGGGGCACGGGCAGCACAGATACGCAGTATTTT. Protein product: CASSVGWGTGSTDTQYF.

The chain employs TRBV5-1 and TRBJ2-1; TRBD2 agrees at 9 bases. V lost 5 bases, J lost 9 bases, and 9 bases stayed unmatched. CDR1 is SGHRS, CDR2 YFSETQ, per germline. CDR3 size: 14 residues. CDR3 DNA: TGCGCCAGCAGTTCTAGCGGGACCCTTCCTGAGCAGTTCTTC. This translates into CASSSSGTLPEQFF.

The J gene is TRBJ2-1, the V gene TRBV4-3, with 7 bases matching TRBD2. V shed 0 bases and J 0 bases; nucleotides not matched to a gene: 8. The CDR3 loop spans 18 amino acids. Looked up from germline, CDR1 is LGHNA and CDR2 is YSLEER. As DNA, the CDR3 is TGCGCCAGCAGCCAAGATCCAGCGGGGCGTAGCTCCTACAATGAGCAGTTCTTC. Translating it yields CASSQDPAGRSSYNEQFF.

Turning to this clonotype: This may be a read error: a much more frequent sequence differs by one nucleotide. The chain joins TRBV10-3 to TRBJ2-5; D is unresolved. Germline loops: CDR1 ENHRY, CDR2 SYGVKD. This CDR3 is 14 amino acids long. The CDR3 DNA reads TGTGCCATCGGTTCCAGCTACGCCCAAGCGACCCAGTACTTC. Translating gives CAIGSSYAQATQYF.

This clonotype was found a few times. J is TRBJ2-7 and V is TRBV4-3; 10 nucleotides agree with TRBD1. Germline values: CDR1 LGHNA, CDR2 YSLEER. CDR3 length: 15 amino acids. With V trimmed by 1 base and J by 2 bases, 2 bases remained unmatched. In nucleotides, the CDR3 is TGCGCCAGCAGCCAAGCGGGACAGGGGACCTACGAGCAGTACTTC. It translates to CASSQAGQGTYEQYF.

This clonotype was picked up a small number of times. The V gene is TRBV3-1, the J gene TRBJ2-7; the match to TRBD1 covers 9 bases. This CDR3 is 16 amino acids long. V shed 4 bases, J shed 2 bases, and the junction held 9 bases outside the gene matches. Germline loops: CDR1 LGHDT, CDR2 YNNKEL (reference sequence). CDR3 DNA sequence: TGTGCCAGCAGCCCCACCGGACAGGGGAAAGCCTACGAGCAGTACTTC. Residues: CASSPTGQGKAYEQYF.

About this clonotype itself: Given a much more abundant clone one base away, this may be a read error. No conserved phenylalanine or tryptophan ends this CDR3, so it is likely a read error. The chain links TRBV25-1 to TRBJ2-1, with TRBD1 matching 9 bases. This CDR3 contains 14 residues. Germline CDR1 reads MGHDK; CDR2 reads SYGVNS. Germline trimming cut 7 bases from V and 6 bases from J; bases unmatched to any gene: 7. CDR3: CASNPTGQGNEQFL. CDR3 coding DNA: TGTGCCAGCAACCCGACGGGACAGGGCAATGAGCAGTTCCTC.

This chain joins TRBV7-2 and TRBJ2-3, with D uncertain. This CDR3 has 12 residues. CDR1 is SGHTA and CDR2 is FQGNSA in the germline V gene. Trimming cost V 2 bases and J 6 bases, with 6 bases left between them. CDR3 in DNA: TGTGCCAGCAGCTTATCCTGCGATACGCAGTATTTT. It specifies CASSLSCDTQYF.

The rearrangement joins TRBV6-2 or TRBV6-3 to TRBJ2-7; TRBD2 matches 9 bases. V was clipped by 6 bases and J by 3 bases; unmatched bases: 6. CDR3 length equals 14 residues. Germline V gene lookup returns CDR1 MNHEY and CDR2 SVGEGT. The CDR3 sequence is CASRVRLADYEQYF. For the CDR3, the DNA is TGTGCCAGCAGGGTCAGACTAGCGGACTACGAGCAGTACTTC.

In its sample, this clonotype was seen a few times. The genes are TRBV6-6 and TRBJ2-5, with 8 nucleotides matching TRBD2. CDR3 length: 16 residues. Germline values: CDR1 MNHNY, CDR2 SVGAGI (reference sequence). Trimming at V came to 2 bases and at J to 4 bases, leaving 9 bases not matched to a gene. The CDR3: CASSYAGGGWGETQYF. In DNA form, the CDR3 reads TGTGCCAGCAGTTACGCGGGGGGCGGATGGGGAGAGACCCAGTACTTC.

The rearrangement links TRBV10-3 to TRBJ1-2; D gene ambiguous. Trimming took 3 bases from V and 1 from J, leaving 6 bases between them. This CDR3 is 13 amino acids long. Germline lookup yields CDR1 ENHRY and CDR2 SYGVKD. The DNA of the CDR3 is TGTGCCATCAGTGAACAGATTAACTATGGCTACACCTTC. Translating it yields CAISEQINYGYTF.